This T cell receptor (beta chain) comes out of a study of cytomegalovirus exposure and HLA in healthy donors (dated by TCRdb to about 2017). Looking at the study overall: According to an earlier analysis of a few hundred of the donors, some 180 million T cells yielded 90 million to 130 million unique TCR beta sequences and about 300 Gb of sequence data. Approximately 300 gigabases of sequencing data and around 90 million unique TCR sequences made up an early release that covered approximately 620 HLA-typed donors. Among the roughly 400 genotyped donors, approximately 76% belonged to the genetic ancestry cluster associated with self-reported Caucasian donors. The aim of the study was to test whether cataloging public T cell receptors could identify signatures of past pathogen exposure. Using immunosequencing, the study profiled T cell repertoires from some 670 subjects and related those repertoires to cytomegalovirus serostatus. A separate validation cohort of approximately 120 different subjects was used in addition to the roughly 700-subject first cohort. The study combined high-throughput TCR immunosequencing, statistical association of individual TCRs with disease status, and machine learning to predict cytomegalovirus infection status. A later analysis re-analyzed previously published TCR beta repertoires from roughly 630 donors and added high-resolution HLA genotyping to study TCR occurrence patterns. Rather than using new phenotypic data, the later analysis identified candidate immune exposures from TCR beta sequences and from how often those sequences occurred across donors. An earlier analysis of 587 of the donors used high-throughput TCR beta sequencing to judge whether each TCR beta V gene segment behaved as functional or pseudogenic. Donor age, sex, ethnicity and CMV serostatus were compiled alongside the repertoire data. Genome-wide SNP genotypes for about three fifths of the roughly 670 donors were used in a later genetic analysis, which treated that subset as a discovery cohort. Every repertoire in the discovery cohort had been generated on one and the same sequencing platform. HLA typing included class I and class II loci at four-digit resolution. Typing coverage varied by locus: roughly 620-640 donors for A, B, C, DRB1 and DQB1; 500 to 550 for DQA1; around 570 for DPA1; around 450 for DPB1. A handful of DR-DQ haplotypes were handled as single units for association and clustering because linkage in the cohort was strong. On average, around 230,000 unique TCR beta nucleotide sequences were sequenced per donor among some 430 genotyped donors of the cohort, with roughly 18% of those sequences being non-productive. What the authors observed across the whole study: A group of highly shared sequence variants was considered likely to be a technical artifact of the sequencing pipeline. In a later analysis, HLA-associated TCR beta chains were found to be more clonally expanded and to have lower generation probabilities than equally common non-associated chains. For the cohort, immune exposure information was limited to CMV serostatus. In an earlier analysis of more than 500 of the donors, most TCR beta V segments appeared in productive rearrangements about 87% or about 30% of the time, broadly matching IMGT annotations. According to a later analysis, TCR association rates differed among HLA loci, with DRB1 alleles showing the most associated TCRs and HLA-C alleles showing the fewest. The authors suggested that the approach could potentially be generalized to other disease states and immunological phenotypes. This cohort had only TCR beta chains sequenced, and the lack of alpha or paired-chain data limited which features could be detected. In a later analysis, most CMV-associated TCR beta chains were found to appear HLA-restricted, with HLA associations seemingly driven largely by CMV exposure. A further reported finding was that TCR beta sequences accurately predicted the HLA-A and HLA-B alleles for most subjects in the first cohort. Several of the top co-occurrence clusters appeared to be linked to parvovirus B19, influenza, CMV and Epstein-Barr virus, according to a later analysis. Most TCR sequences were seen in very few donors, while some public TCRs were found in many individuals. Compared with the roughly 720-donor mean, donors in an Asian-associated ancestry cluster had fewer N-insertions in productive TCRs, according to a later genetic analysis. In vitro tests confirmed that three of the cytomegalovirus-associated TCR beta chains recognize cytomegalovirus antigens. Some IMGT-functional V segments, including TRBV6-2 and TRBV6-3, could not be told apart with the 87-base-pair reads, so those segments were excluded. When HLA alleles, especially DR and DQ, strongly co-occurred, attributing TCR associations to individual alleles was difficult. The study listed 150 to 200 TCR beta chains as associated with cytomegalovirus. The classifier was reported to diagnose cytomegalovirus status with high specificity and sensitivity in both the original cohort and the validation cohort. The presence/absence analyses assumed that sequencing depth was roughly uniform across donors, and that assumption may not be true. In a later genetic analysis, a missense DCLRE1C variant was associated with V-gene and J-gene trimming of TCR beta chains, and the association was replicated in an independent cohort. The earlier analysis of 450 to 700 of the donors excluded some 15 rarely observed V segments, including chromosome 9 orphons, because counts were too low. Correlated functional status among segregating V segments might be attributable to linkage disequilibrium, but an unknown experimental factor could not be ruled out. At a false discovery rate of 0.05, a later analysis linked around 15,000 TCR beta sequences to specific HLA alleles. Because HLA typing was unavailable for some donors at each locus, only the typed subset was used in association tests.

Turning to this clone: Its antigen is currently not known. Per-base quality was not reported, and no clone a single base away is much larger than it.

The method was the immunoSEQ multiplex PCR assay. The multiplex PCR relied on a mix of 60 forward primers for TCR Vbeta segments and 13 reverse primers for TCR Jbeta segments. A multiplex PCR assay on genomic DNA amplified the CDR3 region of rearranged TCR beta genes. On the Illumina HiSeq System, the amplified TCR beta libraries were sequenced as 87-base-pair reads. The paper's data handling went like this. Across the 640 or so repertoires, a later analysis counted 60 million to 90 million unique TCR beta chains, some 11 million of which were shared by at least two donors. Raw reads were error-corrected and collapsed into unique sequences by a nearest-neighbor algorithm in which closely related sequences were merged to remove PCR and sequencing errors. To assign V, D and J gene segments, CDR3 sequences were aligned to IMGT reference sequences. For a sequence to be retained, a match of at least six nucleotides was required to both a V gene segment and a J gene segment. A rearrangement counted as productive if the CDR3 had no stop codons and remained in frame with V and J, and every other rearrangement counted as non-productive. Following IMGT convention, CDR3 was defined as the stretch from the second conserved V-encoded cysteine to the conserved J-encoded phenylalanine. The earlier analysis of more than 450 of the donors excluded sequences that lacked an unambiguous match to a single V gene segment. An earlier analysis of several hundred of the donors called V segments functional above 56.7% productive rearrangements and segregating when the between-donor standard deviation exceeded 5%. A statistical classification framework was developed to diagnose cytomegalovirus status using the catalog of TCR beta chain sequences. V and J gene assignment, in a later analysis, came from comparing TCR nucleotide sequences with IMGT/GENE-DB human TR gene sequences. The TCRdist pipeline was used in a later analysis to assign CDR3 sequences and most-parsimonious VDJ recombination scenarios. In a later analysis, each TCR beta chain was defined by its CDR3 amino acid sequence together with its V-gene family, and reads without a unique V-gene family were excluded. To address suspected cross-contamination and a sequencing artifact, a later analysis removed some 620 highly shared, low-generation-probability nucleotide sequences. For each public chain, a later analysis derived a clonal expansion index from normalized ranks of inferred template counts within each repertoire. In a later analysis, generation probabilities were computed with a VDJ recombination model fitted to out-of-frame rearrangements, and the resulting probabilities were checked against IGoR. In a later analysis, hypergeometric tests were used to score TCR-TCR, TCR-HLA and TCR-CMV co-occurrence, with a repertoire-size bias correction applied to TCR pairs. False discovery rates were estimated in a later analysis by permuting HLA or CMV assignments 20 times. In a later analysis, co-occurring TCRs were grouped with DBSCAN, and TCRdist sequence similarity was added when clustering was performed within HLA-allele-positive subsets. Co-occurrence clustering excluded repertoires with fewer than 30,000 or more than 120,000 public chains, plus five with anomalous nucleotide sharing. TCRdb stores this immuneACCESS table with in-frame sequences only. Part of the clones is absent; in the studies checked, under half of the shortfall reflects unresolved V genes, and no reason is known for the rest. V and J calls and clone size are given by that table; D and trimming were obtained from the DNA. In this sample the table shows approximately 190,000 clones, 81% of which occur a single time. The leading ten clones occupy less than 4.5% of the sample.

The cohort comprised several hundred healthy bone marrow donors. Cohort members were all nominally healthy when sampled, although unrecorded immune exposures were likely present. The donor was CMV seronegative and belonged to the group of approximately 320 seronegative cohort members. A peripheral blood sample was collected from each donor, and TCR beta sequencing was performed on peripheral blood mononuclear cells. The Qiagen DNeasy Blood Extraction Kit was used to extract genomic DNA from the blood cell samples. The germline V gene encodes CDR1 SGDLS and CDR2 YYNGEE. The germline ends are 15 bases apart after V is trimmed by 0 bases and J by 2 bases. CDR3 length: 16 amino acids, cysteine to phenylalanine. Only the CDR3 part of the read is kept: 48 bases, read in frame from the first base.

The clonotype originates from a man between 50 and 59 years old in good health and CMV-seronegative. Sequencing used PBMCs. The chain is encoded by TRBV9 joined to TRBJ2-7; no D segment can be confidently identified. For the CDR3, the sequence is CASSVAGAGGAYEQYF. The sequenced DNA: TGTGCCAGCAGCGTAGCCGGCGCCGGCGGAGCCTACGAGCAGTACTTC.